Listed here are 19 T cell receptor beta chains from one sample, sequenced in a study of siplizumab effects on memory and regulatory T cells. Produced via immunoSEQ multiplex PCR; TCRdb's table is partial and in-frame only. The sample has approximately 94,000 clones, 80% to 95% seen once; the top ten hold 0.15%. Sequenced material: CD4+ T cells sorted from blood. These receptors were collected from a human donor in good health.

The CDR3 region has the DNA TGTGCCAGCAGCGTTACTAGCGGCCAAGAGACCCAGTACTTC. This sequence encodes CASSVTSGQETQYF. The chain links TRBV7-8 to TRBJ2-5, with 8 bases fitting TRBD2. With 5 bases clipped from V and 1 base from J, the junction kept 3 bases outside the gene matches. The CDR3 totals 14 residues. Germline V CDR1 and CDR2: SGHVS, FQNEAQ.

Worth noting for this clone: Other DNA sequences within the sample encode an identical CDR3. The chain uses TRBV6-5 and TRBJ2-3; D might be TRBD1 (7 bases). CDR1 and CDR2 from the germline V gene are MNHEY and SVGAGI. V lost 5 bases and J lost 3, with 15 bases in between. The CDR3 spans 15 residues. The CDR3 reads CASSRQGAGTDTQYF. The DNA for the CDR3 is TGTGCCAGCAGTAGACAGGGTGCGGGAACAGATACGCAGTATTTT.

The genes are TRBV4-1 and TRBJ2-3; D is possibly TRBD2 (6 bases). CDR1 is MGHRA, CDR2 YSYEKL, per germline. The CDR3 totals 19 residues. Trimming removed 3 bases from V and 0 bases from J, with 22 bases in between. The CDR3 sequence: CASSHVSGRGARSTDTQYF. DNA of the CDR3: TGCGCCAGCAGCCACGTCTCGGGTCGCGGGGCCAGGAGCACAGATACGCAGTATTTT.

This chain joins TRBV6-5 and TRBJ2-7; D not certain. Trimming took 3 bases from V and 3 from J, leaving 12 bases between them. The germline gives CDR1 MNHEY, CDR2 SVGAGI. CDR3 size: 14 residues. CDR3 loop: CASSYKRNDYEQYF. CDR3 sequence (DNA): TGTGCCAGCAGTTATAAGCGCAACGACTACGAGCAGTACTTC.

This clone was found a few times. This rearrangement joins TRBV9 to TRBJ1-1; no clear D gene. CDR1 and CDR2 from the germline V gene are SGDLS and YYNGEE. This CDR3 has 16 residues. Trimming left V 0 bases short and J 2 bases short, with 14 bases between. The CDR3 DNA sequence: TGTGCCAGCAGCGTAGCCTACACCCCCCCCAACACTGAAGCTTTCTTT. Its translation is CASSVAYTPPNTEAFF.

The gene calls are TRBV6-6 and TRBJ2-7; TRBD1 might be the D (6 bases). There are 13 residues in the CDR3. Trimming stripped 6 bases from V and 6 bases from J, with 15 bases between. CDR1 is MNHNY, CDR2 SVGAGI, per germline (reference sequence). CDR3 coding DNA: TGTGCCAGCAGGCCAGCCGACAGGAGCGAGCAGTACTTC. It encodes CASRPADRSEQYF.

The V call is TRBV29-1, the J call TRBJ1-1; the D is unclear. The CDR3 extends over 12 amino acids. With 5 bases removed from V and 0 bases from J, the gap between germline ends came to 7 bases. Germline V gene data show CDR1 as SQVTM and CDR2 as ANQGSEA. Written as DNA, the CDR3 is TGCAGCGTTATCCCCATGAACACTGAAGCTTTCTTT. The encoded protein is CSVIPMNTEAFF.

This sequence joins TRBV2 and TRBJ2-2; D gene uncertain. The CDR3 runs 15 residues. Germline CDR1 SNHLY, CDR2 FYNNEI. V lost 2 bases and J lost 6, with 13 bases in between. The CDR3 reads CASSESALGAGELFF. CDR3 bases: TGTGCCAGCAGTGAAAGTGCCCTAGGTGCCGGGGAGCTGTTTTTT.

V usage is TRBV5-5 and J usage is TRBJ1-5; unclear D gene. The CDR3 consists of 16 residues. Per germline, CDR1 SGHKS and CDR2 YYEKEE (reference sequence). The V gene lost 1 base and the J gene lost 2 bases, with 13 bases spanning the gap. The CDR3 loop reads CASSLSADARNQPQHF. Here the CDR3 DNA reads TGTGCCAGCAGCTTGTCTGCGGACGCCCGCAATCAGCCCCAGCATTTT.

J is TRBJ1-1 and V is TRBV28, with a weak D call TRBD1 (6 bases). V dropped 8 bases and J dropped 0 bases, with 16 bases sitting between them. This CDR3 contains 15 residues. Germline V gene lookup returns CDR1 MDHEN and CDR2 SYDVKM. The DNA for the CDR3 is TGTGCCAGCTCGACAGGCGGTATGATGAACACTGAAGCTTTCTTT. Its translation: CASSTGGMMNTEAFF.

This clone was observed a handful of times. This chain links TRBV2 with TRBJ1-2, with 11 bases that match TRBD1. Losses at the gene ends were 8 bases for V and 0 bases for J; bases not matched to a gene: 2. Germline CDR1 reads SNHLY; CDR2 reads FYNNEI. This CDR3 contains 14 residues. The DNA of the CDR3 is TGTGCCAGCTCGGGACAGGGGGCTAACTATGGCTACACCTTC. Translating it yields CASSGQGANYGYTF.

The chain combines TRBV19 with TRBJ1-3; D unresolved. V was shortened by 7 bases and J by 0 bases, with 16 bases between the two germline ends. Germline CDR1 and CDR2: LNHDA and SQIVND (reference sequence). The CDR3 has 16 residues. The CDR3 loop is CASTLRGRDSGNTIYF. Written as DNA, the CDR3 is TGTGCCAGTACCTTACGAGGTCGGGACTCTGGAAACACCATATATTTT.

The J gene is TRBJ2-7, the V gene TRBV30, with D possibly TRBD2 on 5 matching bases. There are 14 residues in the CDR3. CDR1 is GTSNPN, CDR2 SVGIG, per germline (reference sequence). Trimming shortened V by 3 bases and J by 2 bases, and 14 bases separated the two germline ends. The CDR3 DNA follows: TGTGCCTGGAGCCCCAGCGGACCCACCTACGAGCAGTACTTC. This codes for CAWSPSGPTYEQYF.

The genes are TRBV12-5 and TRBJ1-5; tentatively, D is TRBD1 (6 bases). Per the germline V gene, CDR1 is LGHNT and CDR2 is FRNRAP. The CDR3 spans 12 residues. Deletions cut 7 bases from V and 6 bases from J, with 10 bases between. In DNA, the CDR3 is TGTGCTAGTGCCAGGGACATTCAGCCCCAGCATTTT. The encoded protein is CASARDIQPQHF.

The chain employs TRBV6-5 and TRBJ2-6, with a possible D match to TRBD1 (6 bases). Trimming took 5 bases from V and 2 from J, leaving 10 bases between them. Per germline, CDR1 MNHEY and CDR2 SVGAGI. The CDR3 is made up of 15 amino acids. The CDR3 loop is CASSQGMAGANVLTF. The DNA for the CDR3 is TGTGCCAGCAGTCAGGGGATGGCTGGGGCCAACGTCCTGACTTTC.

The chain joins TRBV18 to TRBJ1-2; D is perhaps TRBD1 (5 bases). This CDR3 is built from 13 residues. V shed 3 bases and J shed 8 bases, with 13 bases lying between them. Germline CDR1 is KGHSH and CDR2 is LQKENI. The CDR3 loop is CASSPDSSHGYTF. The CDR3 DNA reads as TGTGCCAGCTCACCTGACAGTAGTCACGGCTACACCTTC.

This chain connects TRBV5-1 to TRBJ1-4; D uncertain. From germline, CDR1 is SGHRS and CDR2 YFSETQ. CDR3 length: 18 residues. The V gene lost 0 bases and the J gene lost 5 bases, with 20 bases spanning the gap. The CDR3 sequence is CASSLGGLASGENEKLFF. As DNA, the CDR3 is TGCGCCAGCAGCTTGGGAGGCTTGGCAAGTGGCGAGAATGAAAAACTGTTTTTT.

This clone is a singleton in its sample. The rearrangement links TRBV7-2 to TRBJ2-2; 8 bases match TRBD1. This CDR3 region has 15 residues. J lost 6 bases, V lost 6 bases, and 9 bases had no gene match. Germline CDR1 is SGHTA and CDR2 is FQGNSA. CDR3 nucleotide sequence: TGTGCCAGCAGGGTAGGACAGGGAGTGCCCGGGGAGCTGTTTTTT. This sequence encodes CASRVGQGVPGELFF.

This sequence joins TRBV19 and TRBJ1-2; tentatively, D is TRBD1 (5 bases). The V end lost 3 bases, the J end lost 1 base, and 18 bases lay between the germline ends. CDR1 is LNHDA, CDR2 SQIVND, per germline (reference sequence). This CDR3 is built from 17 residues. The CDR3 region is CASSIQGLQSNNYGYTF. CDR3 sequence (DNA): TGTGCCAGTAGTATCCAGGGACTACAATCAAATAACTATGGCTACACCTTC.